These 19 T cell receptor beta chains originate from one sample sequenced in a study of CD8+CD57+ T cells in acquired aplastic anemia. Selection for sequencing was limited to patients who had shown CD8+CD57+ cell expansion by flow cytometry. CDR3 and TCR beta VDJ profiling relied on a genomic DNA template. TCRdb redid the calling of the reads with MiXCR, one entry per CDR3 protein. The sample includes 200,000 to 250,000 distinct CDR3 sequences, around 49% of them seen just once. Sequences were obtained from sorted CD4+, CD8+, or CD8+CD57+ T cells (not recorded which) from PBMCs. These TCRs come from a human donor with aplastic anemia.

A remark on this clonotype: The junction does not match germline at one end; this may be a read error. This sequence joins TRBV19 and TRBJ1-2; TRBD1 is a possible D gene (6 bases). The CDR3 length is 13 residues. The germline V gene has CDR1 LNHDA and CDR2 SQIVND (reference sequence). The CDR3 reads CTSSPITGYGYTF. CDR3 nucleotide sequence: TGTACCAGTAGTCCTATAACAGGGTATGGCTACACCTTT.

DNA for the CDR3: TGCAGTGCTAGAGATCATGGTGATGAGCAGTTCTTC. This encodes CSARDHGDEQFF. The rearrangement links TRBV20-1 to TRBJ2-1; the D is unclear. With 0 bases removed from V and 8 bases from J, the gap between germline ends came to 8 bases. The germline gives CDR1 DFQATT, CDR2 SNEGSKA (reference sequence). The CDR3 totals 12 residues.

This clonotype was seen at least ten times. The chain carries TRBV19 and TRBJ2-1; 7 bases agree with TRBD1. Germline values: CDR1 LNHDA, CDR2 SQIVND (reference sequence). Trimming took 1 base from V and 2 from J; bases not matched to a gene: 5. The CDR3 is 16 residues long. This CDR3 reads CASSIAGRGTYNEQFF. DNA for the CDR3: TGTGCCAGTAGTATAGCGGGCAGGGGGACCTACAATGAGCAGTTCTTC. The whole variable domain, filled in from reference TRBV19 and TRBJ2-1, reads DGGITQSPKYLFRKEGQNVTLSCEQNLNHDAMYWYRQDPGQGLRLIYYSQIVNDFQKGDIAEGYSVSREKKESFPLTVTSAQKNPTAFYLCASSIAGRGTYNEQFFGPGTRLTVL.

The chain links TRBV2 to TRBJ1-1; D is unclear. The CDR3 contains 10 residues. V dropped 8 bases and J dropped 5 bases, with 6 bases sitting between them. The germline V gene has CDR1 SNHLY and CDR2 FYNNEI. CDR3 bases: TGTGCCAGCGCTTTTACTGAAGCTTTCTTT. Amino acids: CASAFTEAFF.

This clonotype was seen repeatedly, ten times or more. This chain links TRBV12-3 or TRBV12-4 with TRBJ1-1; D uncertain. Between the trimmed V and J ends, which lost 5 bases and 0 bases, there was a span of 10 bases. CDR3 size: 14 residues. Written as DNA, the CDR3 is TGTGCCAGCAGTCCTGACGGCGTGAACACTGAAGCTTTCTTT. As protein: CASSPDGVNTEAFF.

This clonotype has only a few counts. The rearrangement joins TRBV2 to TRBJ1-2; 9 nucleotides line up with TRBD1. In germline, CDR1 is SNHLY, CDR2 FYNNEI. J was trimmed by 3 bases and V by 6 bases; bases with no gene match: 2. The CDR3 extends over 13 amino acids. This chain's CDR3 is CASSDRGDYGYTF. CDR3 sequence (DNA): TGTGCCAGCAGCGACAGGGGGGACTATGGCTACACCTTC.

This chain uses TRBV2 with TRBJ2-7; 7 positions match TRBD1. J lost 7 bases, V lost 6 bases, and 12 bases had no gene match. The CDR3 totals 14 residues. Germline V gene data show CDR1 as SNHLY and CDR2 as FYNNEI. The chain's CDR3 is CASRTTLTGTEQYF. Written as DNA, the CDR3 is TGTGCCAGCAGGACCACTTTGACAGGGACAGAGCAGTACTTC.

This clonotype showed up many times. The CDR3 DNA sequence: TGCGCCAGCAGCCCCGGGACAGAAGAGACCCAGTACTTC. Protein product: CASSPGTEETQYF. The V call is TRBV5-1, the J call TRBJ2-5; TRBD1 aligns across 7 bases. V lost 4 bases and J lost 3; bases outside the gene matches: 3. Germline lookup yields CDR1 SGHRS and CDR2 YFSETQ. The CDR3 covers 13 residues.

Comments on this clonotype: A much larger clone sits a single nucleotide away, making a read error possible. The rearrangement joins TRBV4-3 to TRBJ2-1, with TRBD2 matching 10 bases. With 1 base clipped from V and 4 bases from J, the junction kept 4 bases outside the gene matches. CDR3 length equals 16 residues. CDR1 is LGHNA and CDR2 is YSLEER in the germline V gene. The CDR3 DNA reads TGCGCCAGCAGCCAAGGTCAAGCGGGGGGGTACAATGAGCAGTTCTTC. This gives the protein CASSQGQAGGYNEQFF.

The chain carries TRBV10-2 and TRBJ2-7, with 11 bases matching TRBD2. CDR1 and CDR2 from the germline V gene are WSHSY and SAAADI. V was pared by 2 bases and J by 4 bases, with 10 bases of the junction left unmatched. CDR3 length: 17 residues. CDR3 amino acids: CASSETPGTSGEYEQYF. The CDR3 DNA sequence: TGCGCCAGCAGTGAGACCCCCGGGACTAGCGGTGAATACGAGCAGTACTTC.

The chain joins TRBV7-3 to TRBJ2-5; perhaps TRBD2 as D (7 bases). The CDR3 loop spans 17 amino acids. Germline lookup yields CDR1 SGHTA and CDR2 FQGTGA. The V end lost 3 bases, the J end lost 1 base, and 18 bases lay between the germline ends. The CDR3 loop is CASSLGNMRGGQETQYF. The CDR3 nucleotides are TGTGCCAGCAGCTTGGGGAATATGAGGGGGGGCCAAGAGACCCAGTACTTC.

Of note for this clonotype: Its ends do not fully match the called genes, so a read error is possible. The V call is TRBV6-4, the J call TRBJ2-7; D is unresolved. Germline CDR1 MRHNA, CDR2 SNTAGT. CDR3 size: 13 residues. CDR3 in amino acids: CASSYSGDYEQYF. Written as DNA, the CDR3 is TGTGCCAGCAGTTACTCCGGCGACTACGAGCAGTACTTC.

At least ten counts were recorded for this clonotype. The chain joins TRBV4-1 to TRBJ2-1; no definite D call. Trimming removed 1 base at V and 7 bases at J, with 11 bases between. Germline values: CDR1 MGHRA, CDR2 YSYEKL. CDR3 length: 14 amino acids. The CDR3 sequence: CASSQGPKANEQFF. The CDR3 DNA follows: TGCGCCAGCAGCCAAGGCCCCAAGGCGAATGAGCAGTTCTTC.

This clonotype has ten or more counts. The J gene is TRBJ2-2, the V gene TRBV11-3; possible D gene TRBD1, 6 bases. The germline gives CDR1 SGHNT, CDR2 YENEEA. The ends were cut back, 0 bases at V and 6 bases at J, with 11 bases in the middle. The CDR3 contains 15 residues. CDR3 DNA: TGTGCCAGCAGCTTAGATAACAGGGCGGCCGGGGAGCTGTTTTTT. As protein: CASSLDNRAAGELFF.

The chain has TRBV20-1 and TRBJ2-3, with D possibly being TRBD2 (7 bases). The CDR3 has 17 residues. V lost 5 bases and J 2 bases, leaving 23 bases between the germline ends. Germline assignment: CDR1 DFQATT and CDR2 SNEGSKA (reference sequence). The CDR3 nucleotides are TGCAGTGCTGCACCCTCCGTGGCGGGGGCTTTCACAGATACGCAGTATTTT. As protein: CSAAPSVAGAFTDTQYF.

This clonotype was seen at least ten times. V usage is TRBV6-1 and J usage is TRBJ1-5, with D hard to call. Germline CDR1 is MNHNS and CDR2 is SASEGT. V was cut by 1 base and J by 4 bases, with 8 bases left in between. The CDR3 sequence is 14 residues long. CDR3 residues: CASSEVRWNQPQHF. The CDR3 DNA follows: TGTGCCAGCAGTGAAGTAAGGTGGAATCAGCCCCAGCATTTT.

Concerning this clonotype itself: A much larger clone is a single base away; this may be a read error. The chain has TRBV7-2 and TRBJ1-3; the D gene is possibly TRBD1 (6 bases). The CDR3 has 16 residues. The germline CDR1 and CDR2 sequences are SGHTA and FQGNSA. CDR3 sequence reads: CASSLPPGAAGNTIYF. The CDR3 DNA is TGCGCCAGCAGCTTGCCTCCGGGGGCGGCTGGAAACACCATATATTTT.

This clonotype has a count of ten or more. The CDR3 region is CASSDTGQGRSTDTQYF. DNA for the CDR3: TGCGCCAGCAGTGATACCGGACAGGGGAGGTCCACAGATACGCAGTATTTT. The rearrangement uses TRBV10-1 and TRBJ2-3; 9 bases agree with TRBD1. The CDR3 is 17 residues long. V lost 3 bases to trimming and J lost 2 bases; unmatched junction nucleotides: 9. Per germline, CDR1 WNHNN and CDR2 SYGVQD (reference sequence).

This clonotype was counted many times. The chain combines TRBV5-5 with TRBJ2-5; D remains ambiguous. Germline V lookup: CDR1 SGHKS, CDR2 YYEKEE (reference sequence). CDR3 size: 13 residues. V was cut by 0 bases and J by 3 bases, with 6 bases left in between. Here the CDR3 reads CASSLADEETQYF. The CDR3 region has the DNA TGTGCCAGCAGCTTGGCGGACGAAGAGACCCAGTACTTC.